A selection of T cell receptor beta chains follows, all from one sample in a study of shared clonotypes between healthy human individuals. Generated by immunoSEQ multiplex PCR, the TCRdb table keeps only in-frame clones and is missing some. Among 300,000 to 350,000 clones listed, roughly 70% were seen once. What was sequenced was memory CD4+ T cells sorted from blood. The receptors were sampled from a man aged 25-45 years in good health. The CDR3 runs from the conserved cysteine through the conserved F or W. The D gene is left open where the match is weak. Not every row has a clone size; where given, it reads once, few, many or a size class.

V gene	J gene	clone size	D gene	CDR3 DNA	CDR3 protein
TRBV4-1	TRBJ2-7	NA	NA	TGCGCCAGCAGCCAAGTTGGACTACTCTACGAGCAGTACTTC	CASSQVGLLYEQYF
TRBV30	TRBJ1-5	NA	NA	TGTGCCTGGAGTGACGGACCAGGGTATCCGCATTTT	CAWSDGPGYPHF
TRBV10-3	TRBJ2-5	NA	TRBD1	TGTGCCATCAGTGGGGACAGGGGGCAAGAGACCCAGTACTTC	CAISGDRGQETQYF
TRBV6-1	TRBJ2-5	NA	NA	TGTGCCAGCAGTGAAGCGCTTATCGGGTCAAGGTGGAAGACCCAGTACTTC	CASSEALIGSRWKTQYF
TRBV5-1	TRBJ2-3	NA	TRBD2	TGCGCCAGCAGCTTAACTAGCGGGAGCGATACGCAGTATTTT	CASSLTSGSDTQYF
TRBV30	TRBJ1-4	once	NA	TGTGCCTGGAGTAAACCGAATGAAAAACTGTTTTTT	CAWSKPNEKLFF
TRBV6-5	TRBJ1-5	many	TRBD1	TGTGCCAGCAGACCGGGACAGGGTTATCAGCCCCAGCATTTT	CASRPGQGYQPQHF
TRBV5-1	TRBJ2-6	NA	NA	TGCGCCAGCAGCCAAACGACCTCTGGGGCCAACGTCCTGACTTTC	CASSQTTSGANVLTF
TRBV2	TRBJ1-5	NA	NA	TGTGCCAGCAGGGCCGGGAGAAACAATCAGCCCCAGCATTTT	CASRAGRNNQPQHF
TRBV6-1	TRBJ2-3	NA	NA	TGTGCCAGCAGTGAAGTTGCGGGCAGCACAGATACGCAGTATTTT	CASSEVAGSTDTQYF
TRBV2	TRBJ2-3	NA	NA	TGTGCCGCTCTGGCTCTCTCAGATACGCAGTATTTT	CAALALSDTQYF
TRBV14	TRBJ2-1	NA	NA	TGTGCCAGCAGCCCCCAGGTATCCTACAATGAGCAGTTCTTC	CASSPQVSYNEQFF